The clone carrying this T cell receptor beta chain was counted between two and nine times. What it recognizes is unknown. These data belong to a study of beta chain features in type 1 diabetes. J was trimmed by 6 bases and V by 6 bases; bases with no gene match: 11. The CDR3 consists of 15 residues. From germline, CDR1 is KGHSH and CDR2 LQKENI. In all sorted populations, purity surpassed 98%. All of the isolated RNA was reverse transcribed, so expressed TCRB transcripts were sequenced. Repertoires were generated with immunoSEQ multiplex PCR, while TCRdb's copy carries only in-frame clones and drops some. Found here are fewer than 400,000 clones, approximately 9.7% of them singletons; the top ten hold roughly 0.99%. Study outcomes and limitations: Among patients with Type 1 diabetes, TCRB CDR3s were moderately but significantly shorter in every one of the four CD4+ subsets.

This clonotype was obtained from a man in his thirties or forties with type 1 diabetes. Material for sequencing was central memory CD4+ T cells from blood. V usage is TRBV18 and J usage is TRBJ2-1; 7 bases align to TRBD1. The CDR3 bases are TGTGCCAGCTCCCCGATAGGACAGGCGCCCAATGAGCAGTTCTTC. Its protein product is CASSPIGQAPNEQFF.